These T cell receptor beta chains were read from a single sample in a study of blood T cells in healthy people across ages. One entry per CDR3 protein, called by TCRdb with MiXCR from the 5' RACE reads. The table records hundreds of thousands of distinct CDR3 sequences, approximately 40% of them present only once. Sequencing was performed on blood. The receptors were sampled from a man older than 75 in good health. CDR3s include the opening cysteine and the closing phenylalanine or tryptophan. The order of the fields is CDR3 protein, CDR3 DNA, J gene, clone size, D gene, V gene. The D gene is left open where the match is weak. Size is stated for part of the rows, as once, few or many counts, or as a class when the clone is expanded.

CSARAMAGADTQYF	TGCAGTGCTAGAGCTATGGCAGGAGCAGATACGCAGTATTTT	TRBJ2-3	few	NA	TRBV20-1
CASSPRTGNFYEQYF	TGTGCCAGCAGCCCAAGGACAGGGAATTTCTACGAGCAGTACTTC	TRBJ2-7	NA	TRBD1	TRBV11-3
CASSPGGVTSGRRGETQYF	TGTGCCAGCAGCCCAGGCGGGGTGACTAGCGGGAGGAGAGGAGAGACCCAGTACTTC	TRBJ2-5	NA	TRBD2	TRBV28
CASSRDWKNSPLHF	TGTGCCAGTAGTAGGGACTGGAAAAATTCACCCCTCCACTTT	TRBJ1-6	NA	NA	TRBV19
CASSLKTGTVEKLFF	TGTGCCAGCAGCTTGAAGACGGGGACGGTTGAAAAACTGTTTTTT	TRBJ1-4	once	NA	TRBV7-9
CASSQESSTSSPLHF	TGCGCCAGCAGCCAAGAGTCGTCCACTTCTTCACCCCTCCACTTT	TRBJ1-6	NA	NA	TRBV4-1
CASSTGARNQPQHF	TGTGCCAGCAGTACAGGGGCCCGCAATCAGCCCCAGCATTTT	TRBJ1-5	NA	TRBD1	TRBV6-5
CASSFRDRGVYTF	TGTGCCAGCAGTTTCAGGGACAGGGGCGTCTACACCTTC	TRBJ1-2	NA	TRBD1	TRBV12-3/TRBV12-4
CASSQSGTGQETQYF	TGCGCCAGCAGCCAATCCGGGACGGGACAAGAGACCCAGTACTTC	TRBJ2-5	few	NA	TRBV4-3
CASTLDSAAFGEAFF	TGCGCCAGCACCCTAGACTCCGCGGCGTTTGGGGAAGCTTTCTTT	TRBJ1-1	few	NA	TRBV5-1
CAWSVGAGGNEQFF	TGTGCCTGGAGTGTGGGGGCCGGGGGCAATGAGCAGTTCTTC	TRBJ2-1	once	NA	TRBV30
CASSKPGTPGANVLTF	TGTGCCAGCAGCAAACCCGGGACTCCTGGGGCCAACGTCCTGACTTTC	TRBJ2-6	NA	NA	TRBV7-9
CSVRGTGSTDTQYF	TGCAGCGTTAGGGGGACAGGGAGCACAGATACGCAGTATTTT	TRBJ2-3	NA	TRBD1	TRBV29-1
CASSYPVEGVYNEQFF	TGTGCCAGCAGTTACCCCGTCGAGGGGGTCTACAATGAGCAGTTCTTC	TRBJ2-1	few	NA	TRBV6-2/TRBV6-3
CASSLGPSGSSPYEQYF	TGTGCCAGCAGCTTAGGCCCTAGCGGGAGTAGTCCCTACGAGCAGTACTTC	TRBJ2-7	NA	TRBD2	TRBV7-2
CASSLGSTAPYEQYF	TGTGCCAGCAGCCTGGGCAGTACGGCGCCCTACGAGCAGTACTTC	TRBJ2-7	NA	NA	TRBV5-5
CASSKGQAMDGYTF	TGTGCCAGCAGCAAGGGACAGGCTATGGACGGCTACACCTTC	TRBJ1-2	many	TRBD1	TRBV3-1
CASSQGSGVIQGTYGYTF	TGTGCCAGCAGCCAAGGGTCTGGGGTTATTCAGGGAACCTATGGCTACACCTTC	TRBJ1-2	NA	NA	TRBV3-1
CSVEFSGDNEQFF	TGCAGCGTTGAATTCAGCGGCGACAATGAGCAGTTCTTC	TRBJ2-1	few	NA	TRBV29-1
CASSIDRGTPLHF	TGTGCCAGCAGCATCGACAGGGGTACACCCCTCCACTTT	TRBJ1-6	NA	TRBD1	TRBV7-2
CSALRASGSRELFF	TGCAGTGCTCTGCGGGCTAGCGGGAGCCGGGAGCTGTTTTTT	TRBJ2-2	many	TRBD2	TRBV20-1
CSAKDPSGRTSTDTQYF	TGCAGTGCCAAGGATCCTAGCGGACGGACGAGCACAGATACGCAGTATTTT	TRBJ2-3	NA	TRBD2	TRBV20-1
CASSVANGLPNTQYF	TGCGCCAGCAGCGTGGCCAACGGTTTACCGAATACGCAGTATTTT	TRBJ2-3	NA	NA	TRBV5-1
CASSVRTLSYNEQFF	TGTGCCAGCAGCGTACGGACCCTCTCCTACAATGAGCAGTTCTTC	TRBJ2-1	once	NA	TRBV7-8
CASSLNSGKSEQYF	TGTGCCAGCAGCTTAAATAGCGGGAAATCCGAGCAGTACTTC	TRBJ2-7	few	TRBD2	TRBV7-2
CAWSTSGTPGNEQFF	TGTGCCTGGTCAACCTCCGGGACACCAGGCAATGAGCAGTTCTTC	TRBJ2-1	NA	NA	TRBV30
CASSQDPGGPYNEQFF	TGCGCCAGCAGCCAAGATCCCGGGGGGCCCTACAATGAGCAGTTCTTC	TRBJ2-1	NA	NA	TRBV4-3
CASRHRGLSHEQYF	TGTGCCAGCAGACACAGGGGCCTCTCCCACGAGCAGTACTTC	TRBJ2-7	once	TRBD1	TRBV28
CASGLQNTQYF	TGTGCTAGTGGTCTTCAGAATACGCAGTATTTT	TRBJ2-3	few	NA	TRBV12-5
CASSAAGVIGYGYTF	TGTGCCAGCAGCGCAGCGGGGGTAATCGGCTATGGCTACACCTTC	TRBJ1-2	NA	NA	TRBV7-9
CASSLWAGSNTGELFF	TGTGCCAGCAGCTTGTGGGCAGGGTCCAACACCGGGGAGCTGTTTTTT	TRBJ2-2	NA	NA	TRBV5-6
CASSPRGTGMWGYTF	TGTGCCAGCAGCCCTAGAGGGACGGGCATGTGGGGCTACACCTTC	TRBJ1-2	many	NA	TRBV7-2
CASSQTLRYYEQYF	TGTGCCAGCAGCCAAACCCTAAGGTACTACGAGCAGTACTTC	TRBJ2-7	NA	NA	TRBV3-1
CSATALADSTDTQYF	TGCAGTGCTACTGCACTAGCGGATAGCACAGATACGCAGTATTTT	TRBJ2-3	once	TRBD2	TRBV20-1
CSVFPLGNEQFF	TGCAGCGTTTTTCCGCTGGGTAATGAGCAGTTCTTC	TRBJ2-1	NA	NA	TRBV29-1
CASSQVRGNKPDTQYF	TGCGCCAGCAGCCAAGTAAGGGGAAATAAACCAGATACGCAGTATTTT	TRBJ2-3	NA	NA	TRBV4-3
CASSYSGMQTQYF	TGTGCCAGCAGTTACTCGGGGATGCAGACCCAGTACTTC	TRBJ2-5	NA	NA	TRBV6-2/TRBV6-3
CASNLAGGALNEQYF	TGTGCCAGCAACCTAGCGGGGGGGGCCCTAAATGAGCAGTACTTC	TRBJ2-5	NA	TRBD2	TRBV9
CASSVEQETYGYTF	TGTGCCAGCAGCGTAGAACAGGAGACCTATGGCTACACCTTC	TRBJ1-2	NA	NA	TRBV9
CASSVYREANYGYTF	TGTGCCAGCAGCGTGTACAGGGAAGCTAACTATGGCTACACCTTC	TRBJ1-2	NA	NA	TRBV9